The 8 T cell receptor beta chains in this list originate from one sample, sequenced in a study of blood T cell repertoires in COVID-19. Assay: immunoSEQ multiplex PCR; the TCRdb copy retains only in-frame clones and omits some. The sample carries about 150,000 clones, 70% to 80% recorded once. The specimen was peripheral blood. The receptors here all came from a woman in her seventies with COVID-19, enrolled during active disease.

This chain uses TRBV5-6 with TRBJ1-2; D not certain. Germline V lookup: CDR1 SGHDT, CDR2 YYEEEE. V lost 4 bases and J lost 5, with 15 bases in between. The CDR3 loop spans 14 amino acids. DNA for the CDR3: TGTGCCAGCAGCCGACCGGTTTCCGGGTATGGCTACACCTTC. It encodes CASSRPVSGYGYTF.

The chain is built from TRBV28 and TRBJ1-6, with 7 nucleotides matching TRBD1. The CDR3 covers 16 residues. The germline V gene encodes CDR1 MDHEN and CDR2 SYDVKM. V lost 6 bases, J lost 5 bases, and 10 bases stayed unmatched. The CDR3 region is CASSSGGFSDNSPLHF. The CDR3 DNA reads TGTGCCAGCAGCTCAGGGGGATTTAGTGATAATTCACCCCTCCACTTT.

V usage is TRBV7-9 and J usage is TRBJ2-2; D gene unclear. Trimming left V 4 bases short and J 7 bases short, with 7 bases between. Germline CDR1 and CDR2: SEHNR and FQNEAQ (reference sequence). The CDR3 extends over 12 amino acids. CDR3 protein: CASSSYIGELFF. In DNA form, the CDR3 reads TGTGCCAGCAGCTCGTACATCGGGGAGCTGTTTTTT.

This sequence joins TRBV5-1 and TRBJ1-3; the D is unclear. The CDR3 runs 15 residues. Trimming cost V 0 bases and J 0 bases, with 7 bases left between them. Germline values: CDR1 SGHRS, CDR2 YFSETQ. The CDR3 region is CASSLGGPSGNTIYF. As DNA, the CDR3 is TGCGCCAGCAGCTTGGGCGGGCCCTCTGGAAACACCATATATTTT.

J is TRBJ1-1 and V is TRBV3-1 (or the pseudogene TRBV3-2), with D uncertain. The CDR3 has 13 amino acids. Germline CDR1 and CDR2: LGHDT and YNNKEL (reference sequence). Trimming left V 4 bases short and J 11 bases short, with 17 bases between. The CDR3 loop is CASSLHGSLEAFF. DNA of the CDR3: TGTGCCAGCAGCCTACATGGGTCCCTGGAGGCTTTCTTT.

CDR3 sequence reads: CASRPGSQYEKLFF. The CDR3 DNA sequence: TGTGCCAGCAGACCCGGGTCCCAATATGAAAAACTGTTTTTT. J is TRBJ1-4 and V is TRBV6-5; D is ambiguous. The V end was cut by 6 bases, the J end by 6 bases, with 14 bases between. Germline loops: CDR1 MNHEY, CDR2 SVGAGI. CDR3 length: 14 amino acids.

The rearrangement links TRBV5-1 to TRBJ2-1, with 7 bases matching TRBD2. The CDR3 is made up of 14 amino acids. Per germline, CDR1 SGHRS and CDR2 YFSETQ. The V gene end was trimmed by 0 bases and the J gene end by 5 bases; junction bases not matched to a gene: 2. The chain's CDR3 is CASSLGLAHNEQFF. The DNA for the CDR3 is TGCGCCAGCAGCTTGGGACTAGCTCACAATGAGCAGTTCTTC.

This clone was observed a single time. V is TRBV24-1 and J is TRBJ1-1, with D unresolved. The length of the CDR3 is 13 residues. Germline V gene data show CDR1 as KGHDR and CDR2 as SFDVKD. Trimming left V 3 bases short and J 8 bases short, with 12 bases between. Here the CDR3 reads CATSDPPGGEAFF. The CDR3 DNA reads TGTGCCACCAGTGATCCCCCGGGAGGGGAAGCTTTCTTT.